This entry concerns a single T cell receptor (beta chain). The protocol was immunoSEQ multiplex PCR, while the TCRdb copy is restricted to in-frame clones and leaves out a portion. Among some 320,000 clones listed, about 89% were seen once. This sample was taken from a study of blood T cell repertoires in COVID-19. The origin of this receptor is a woman under 40 who had recovered from COVID-19. Sequencing was performed on PBMCs or T cells enriched from blood (not recorded which).

CDR3 loop: CASRKDSTNTEAFF. The CDR3 DNA follows: TGCGCCAGCAGGAAGGACAGCACGAACACTGAAGCTTTCTTT. The chain has TRBV5-1 and TRBJ1-1; TRBD1 is a possible D gene (6 bases). CDR1 SGHRS and CDR2 YFSETQ come from the germline V gene. The CDR3 extends over 14 amino acids. V gave up 5 bases and J gave up 1 base, with 12 bases separating them.